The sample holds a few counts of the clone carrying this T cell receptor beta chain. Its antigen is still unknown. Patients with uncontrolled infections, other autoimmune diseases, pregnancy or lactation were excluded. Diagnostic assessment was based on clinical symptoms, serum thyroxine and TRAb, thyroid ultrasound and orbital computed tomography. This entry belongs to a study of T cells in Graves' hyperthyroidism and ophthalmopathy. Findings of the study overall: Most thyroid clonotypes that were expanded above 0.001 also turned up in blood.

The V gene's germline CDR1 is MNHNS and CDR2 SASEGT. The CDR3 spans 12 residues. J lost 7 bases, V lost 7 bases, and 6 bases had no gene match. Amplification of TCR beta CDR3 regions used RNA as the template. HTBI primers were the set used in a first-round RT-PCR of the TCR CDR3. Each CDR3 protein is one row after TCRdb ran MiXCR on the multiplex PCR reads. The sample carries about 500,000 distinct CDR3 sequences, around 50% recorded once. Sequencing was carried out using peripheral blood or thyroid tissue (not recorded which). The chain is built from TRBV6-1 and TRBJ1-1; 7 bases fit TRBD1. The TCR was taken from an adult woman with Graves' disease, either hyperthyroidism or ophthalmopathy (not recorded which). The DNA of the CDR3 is TGTGCCAGCAACAGACGGGACAGTGAAGCTTTCTTT. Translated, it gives CASNRRDSEAFF.